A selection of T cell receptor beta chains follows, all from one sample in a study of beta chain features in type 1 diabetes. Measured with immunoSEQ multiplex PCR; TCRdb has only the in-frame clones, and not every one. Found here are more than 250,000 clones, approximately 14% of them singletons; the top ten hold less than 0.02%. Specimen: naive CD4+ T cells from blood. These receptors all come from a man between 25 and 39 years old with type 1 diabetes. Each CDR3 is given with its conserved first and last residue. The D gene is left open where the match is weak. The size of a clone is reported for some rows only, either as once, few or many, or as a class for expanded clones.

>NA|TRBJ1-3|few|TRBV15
CATSGRGGTGNTIYF
TGTGCCACCAGCGGACGAGGGGGAACTGGAAACACCATATATTTT
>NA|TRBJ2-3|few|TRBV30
CAWRLGGNTDTQYF
TGTGCCTGGAGACTTGGCGGTAACACAGATACGCAGTATTTT
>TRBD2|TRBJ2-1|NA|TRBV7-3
CASSLQAGGSYNEQFF
TGTGCCAGCAGCTTACAAGCGGGAGGGTCCTACAATGAGCAGTTCTTC
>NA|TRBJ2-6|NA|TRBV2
CASKVGGSGANVLTF
TGTGCCAGCAAGGTCGGCGGCTCTGGGGCCAACGTCCTGACTTTC
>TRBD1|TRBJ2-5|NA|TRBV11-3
CASSFGQGGAETQYF
TGTGCCAGCAGCTTTGGACAGGGGGGCGCGGAGACCCAGTACTTC
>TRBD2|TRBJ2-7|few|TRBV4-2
CASSQGPGLAGELGNEQYF
TGTGCCAGCAGCCAAGGTCCGGGACTAGCGGGAGAATTGGGGAACGAGCAGTACTTC
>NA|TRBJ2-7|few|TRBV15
CATSRGAPGPRYEQYF
TGTGCCACCAGCAGAGGAGCCCCGGGTCCTCGATACGAGCAGTACTTC
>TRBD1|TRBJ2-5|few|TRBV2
CASSTGVGETQYF
TGTGCCAGCAGTACAGGGGTAGGCGAGACCCAGTACTTC
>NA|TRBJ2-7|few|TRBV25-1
CASGTPYEQYF
TGTGCCAGCGGGACACCCTACGAGCAGTACTTC
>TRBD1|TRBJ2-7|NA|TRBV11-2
CASSRADRGSYEQYF
TGTGCCAGCAGCCGGGCGGACAGGGGATCCTACGAGCAGTACTTC
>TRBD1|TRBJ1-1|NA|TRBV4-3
CASSQRGQGYTEAFF
TGCGCCAGCAGCCAAAGGGGACAGGGGTACACTGAAGCTTTCTTT
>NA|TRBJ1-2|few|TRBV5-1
CASRIEGPRYGYTF
TGCGCCAGCAGAATCGAGGGTCCCCGCTATGGCTACACCTTC
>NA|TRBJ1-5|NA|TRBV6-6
CASSLRGYSNQPQHF
TGTGCCAGCAGCCTCAGAGGTTATAGCAATCAGCCCCAGCATTTT
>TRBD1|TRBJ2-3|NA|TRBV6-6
CATGQGPPDTQYF
TGTGCCACCGGACAGGGACCCCCAGATACGCAGTATTTT
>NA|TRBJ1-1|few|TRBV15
CATSLGRVDTEAFF
TGTGCCACCAGCTTAGGGAGGGTTGACACTGAAGCTTTCTTT
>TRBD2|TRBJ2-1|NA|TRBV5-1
CASTHSGIENEQFF
TGCGCCAGCACCCATAGCGGGATTGAGAATGAGCAGTTCTTC
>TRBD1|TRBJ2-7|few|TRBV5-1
CASNRQGTHEQYF
TGCGCCAGCAACCGACAGGGTACTCACGAGCAGTACTTC
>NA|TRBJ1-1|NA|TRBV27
CASAGGTEAFF
TGTGCCAGCGCGGGGGGCACTGAAGCTTTCTTT
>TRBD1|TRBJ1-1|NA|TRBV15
CATSSDYRGTVNTEAFF
TGTGCCACCAGCAGTGATTACAGGGGGACGGTGAACACTGAAGCTTTCTTT
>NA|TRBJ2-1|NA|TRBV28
CASSPNGGQFF
TGTGCCAGCAGTCCCAACGGGGGGCAGTTCTTC
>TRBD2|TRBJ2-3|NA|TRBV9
CASSPWRPAGRTDTQYF
TGTGCCAGCAGCCCATGGCGTCCAGCGGGGAGAACAGATACGCAGTATTTT
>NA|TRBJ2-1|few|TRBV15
CATSRDSRGGDEQFF
TGTGCCACCAGCAGAGATAGCAGGGGAGGGGATGAGCAGTTCTTC
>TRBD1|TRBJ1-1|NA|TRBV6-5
CASSYAQGALNTEAFF
TGTGCCAGCAGTTACGCACAGGGGGCCCTGAACACTGAAGCTTTCTTT